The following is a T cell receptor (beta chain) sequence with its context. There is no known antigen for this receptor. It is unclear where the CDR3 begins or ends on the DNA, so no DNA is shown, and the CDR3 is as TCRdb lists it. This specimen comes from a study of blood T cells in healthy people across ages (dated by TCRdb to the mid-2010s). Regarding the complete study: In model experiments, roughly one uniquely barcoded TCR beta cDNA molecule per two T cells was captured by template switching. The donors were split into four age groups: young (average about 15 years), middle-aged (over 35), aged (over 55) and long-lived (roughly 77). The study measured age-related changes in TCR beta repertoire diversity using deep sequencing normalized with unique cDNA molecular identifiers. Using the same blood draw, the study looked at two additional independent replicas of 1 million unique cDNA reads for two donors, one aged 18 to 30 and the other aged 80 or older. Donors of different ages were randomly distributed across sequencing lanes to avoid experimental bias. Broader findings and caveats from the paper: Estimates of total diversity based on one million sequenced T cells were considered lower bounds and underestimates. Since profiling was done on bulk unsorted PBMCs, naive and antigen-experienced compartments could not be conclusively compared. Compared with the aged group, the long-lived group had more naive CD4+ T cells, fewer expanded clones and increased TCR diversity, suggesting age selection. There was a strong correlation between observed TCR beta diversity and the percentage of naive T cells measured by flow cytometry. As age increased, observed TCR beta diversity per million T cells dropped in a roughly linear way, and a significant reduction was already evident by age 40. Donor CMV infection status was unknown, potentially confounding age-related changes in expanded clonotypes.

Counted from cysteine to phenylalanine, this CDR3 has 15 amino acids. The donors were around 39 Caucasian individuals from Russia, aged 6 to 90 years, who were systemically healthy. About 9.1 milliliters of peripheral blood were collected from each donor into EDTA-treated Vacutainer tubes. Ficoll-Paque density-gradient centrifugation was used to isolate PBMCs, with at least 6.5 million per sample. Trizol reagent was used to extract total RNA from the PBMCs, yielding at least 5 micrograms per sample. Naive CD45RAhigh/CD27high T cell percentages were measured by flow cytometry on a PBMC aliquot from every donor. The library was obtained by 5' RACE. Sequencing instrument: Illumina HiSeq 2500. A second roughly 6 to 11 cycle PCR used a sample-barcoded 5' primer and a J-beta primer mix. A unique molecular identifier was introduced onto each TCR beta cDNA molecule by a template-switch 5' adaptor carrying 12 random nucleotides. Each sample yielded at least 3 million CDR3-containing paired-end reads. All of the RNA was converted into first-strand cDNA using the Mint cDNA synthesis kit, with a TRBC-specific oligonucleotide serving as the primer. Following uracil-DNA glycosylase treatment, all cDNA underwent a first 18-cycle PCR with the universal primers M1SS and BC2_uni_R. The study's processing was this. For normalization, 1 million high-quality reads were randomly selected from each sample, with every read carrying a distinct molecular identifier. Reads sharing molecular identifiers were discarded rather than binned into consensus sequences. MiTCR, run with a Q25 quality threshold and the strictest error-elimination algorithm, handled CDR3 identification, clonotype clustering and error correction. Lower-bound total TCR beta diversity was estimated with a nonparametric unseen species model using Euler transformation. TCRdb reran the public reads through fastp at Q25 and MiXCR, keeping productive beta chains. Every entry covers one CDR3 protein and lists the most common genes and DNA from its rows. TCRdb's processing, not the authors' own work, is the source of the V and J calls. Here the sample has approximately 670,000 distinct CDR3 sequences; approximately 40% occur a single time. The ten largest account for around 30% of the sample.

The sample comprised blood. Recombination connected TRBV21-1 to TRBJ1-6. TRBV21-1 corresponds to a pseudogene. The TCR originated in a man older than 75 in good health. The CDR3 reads CASSKGVGSGSPLHF.